Listed below are T cell receptor beta chains from one sample, sequenced in a study of lymphopenia after photon versus proton radiotherapy. Method: immunoSEQ multiplex PCR; TCRdb's copy keeps in-frame clones and lacks some. The data show approximately 5,000 clones, around two thirds seen once. The specimen comprised peripheral blood, sampled from a patient treated with proton-based radiotherapy. Receptor source: a man older than 75 with esophageal cancer. CDR3s include the opening cysteine and the closing phenylalanine or tryptophan. Each record gives: V gene, clone size, J gene, D gene, CDR3 length, CDR3 DNA, CDR3 protein. The D gene is left open where the match is weak. A row's size may be missing; if present it is once, few, many or a size class.

>TRBV10-1|-|TRBJ1-6|-|15
TGCGCCAGCAGTGAGCATTTCCCCTATAATTCACCCCTCCACTTT
CASSEHFPYNSPLHF
>TRBV30|medium-sized|TRBJ2-6|-|15
TGTGCCTGGAGGAGACAAGTATCTGGGGCCAACGTCCTGACTTTC
CAWRRQVSGANVLTF
>TRBV6-5|-|TRBJ1-1|-|14
TGTGCCAGCAGTTACGGGGGCTCGAACACTGAAGCTTTCTTT
CASSYGGSNTEAFF
>TRBV13|-|TRBJ1-1|TRBD1|15
TGTGCCAGCAGCTTAGATCCGGCAGGGGGCACTGAAGCTTTCTTT
CASSLDPAGGTEAFF
>TRBV19|-|TRBJ2-2|-|15
TGTGCCAGTACCCCGGAGGGCGGGTACACCGGGGAGCTGTTTTTT
CASTPEGGYTGELFF
>TRBV5-1|few|TRBJ2-3|TRBD2|15
TGCGCCAGCAGCTCCAGAGCGGGGGACACAGATACGCAGTATTTT
CASSSRAGDTDTQYF
>TRBV7-2|-|TRBJ2-1|-|17
TGTGCCAGCAGCTTAGAAGGTGGGAGACCCTCCTACAATGAGCAGTTCTTC
CASSLEGGRPSYNEQFF
>TRBV27|-|TRBJ2-5|-|14
TGTGCCAGCAGTTTAACCAGGGATTGGGTGACCCAGTACTTC
CASSLTRDWVTQYF
>TRBV6-1|-|TRBJ1-1|TRBD1|13
TGTGCCAGCAGTGATCGGGACAGGGGACGAGCTTTCTTT
CASSDRDRGRAFF
>TRBV5-1|once|TRBJ1-3|-|13
TGCGCCAGCAGCATAGGGTCTGGAAACACCATATATTTT
CASSIGSGNTIYF
>TRBV28|-|TRBJ1-2|-|12
TGTGCCAGCAGTTTCAGGGACTATGGCTACACCTTC
CASSFRDYGYTF
>TRBV5-1|-|TRBJ1-1|TRBD1|16
TGCGCCAGCAGCACCTCCGTGACAGGGGTGAACACTGAAGCTTTCTTT
CASSTSVTGVNTEAFF
>TRBV9|once|TRBJ2-5|TRBD2|15
TGTGCCAGCAGCGTAGGCCGCGGGGGACGGGAGACCCAGTACTTC
CASSVGRGGRETQYF
>TRBV7-2|-|TRBJ1-5|-|16
TGTGCCAGCAGCTTAAGGAGCAGGGCGAACAATCAGCCCCAGCATTTT
CASSLRSRANNQPQHF
>TRBV18|few|TRBJ2-5|TRBD1|13
TGTGCCAGCTCGCCCACAGGGGAAGAGACCCAGTACTTC
CASSPTGEETQYF
>TRBV2|-|TRBJ1-2|TRBD1|16
TGTGCCAGCAGGGCACTACCGGACAGGGATGGCTATGGCTACACCTTC
CASRALPDRDGYGYTF
>TRBV11-2|-|TRBJ1-2|-|12
TGTGCCAGCAGCTTAGGAACACATGGCTACACCTTC
CASSLGTHGYTF
>TRBV5-1|few|TRBJ1-1|-|13
TGCGCCAGCAGCCACGTTCGCGGGACTGAAGCTTTCTTT
CASSHVRGTEAFF
>TRBV5-8|few|TRBJ2-7|TRBD1|16
TGTGCCAGCAGCCAAGTGCTAGGGACAGGGTCGGGTGAGCAGTACTTC
CASSQVLGTGSGEQYF
>TRBV10-3|once|TRBJ2-6|-|17
TGTGCCATCAGTAACATGCGCTGTCAAAGTCGGGCCAACGTCCTGACTTTC
CAISNMRCQSRANVLTF
>TRBV6-5|-|TRBJ1-2|-|15
TGTGCCAGCAGTAACTCCAGGGCTGCTAACTATGGCTACACCTTC
CASSNSRAANYGYTF
>TRBV7-6|-|TRBJ1-5|-|12
TGTGCCAGCAGCCATAGCAATCAGCCCCAGCATTTT
CASSHSNQPQHF
>TRBV18|-|TRBJ2-6|-|16
TGTGCCAGCTCGGTGGGACAACTCTCTGGGGCCAACGTCCTGACTTTC
CASSVGQLSGANVLTF
>TRBV6-4|-|TRBJ1-1|TRBD1|13
TGTGCCAGCAGCAGGGACAGGGTATCTGAAGCTTTCTTT
CASSRDRVSEAFF
>TRBV7-2|-|TRBJ2-1|TRBD1|13
TGTGCCAGCAGCTTACAAGGGGGCGATGAGCAGTTCTTC
CASSLQGGDEQFF